This passage covers 3 T cell receptor beta chains from one sample sequenced in a study of CD8 T cells in Susac syndrome (dated by TCRdb to about 2019). The library was made by the immunoSEQ multiplex PCR assay. RNA was extracted using the RNeasy kit, and roughly 0.45 to 1 ug of the RNA was reverse transcribed with random hexamers. The raw public reads went through TCRdb reprocessing: fastp at Q25, MiXCR clone calling, in-frame beta chains kept. Rows are combined by CDR3 protein, so each entry shows the most common genes and DNA. The sample table records a few hundred thousand distinct CDR3 sequences; 92% of these occur just once. Of the sample, approximately 0.065% falls within the top ten clones. The sequencing sample was made of CD4+ T cells from PBMCs. The receptors come from a human donor with multiple sclerosis.

V usage is TRBV20-1 and J usage is TRBJ2-7, with 12 bases aligning to TRBD2. Germline CDR1 DFQATT, CDR2 SNEGSKA (reference sequence). The junction had 9 bases not matched to a gene; V was cut back by 6 bases and J by 6 bases. The CDR3 consists of 14 residues. CDR3 DNA: TGCAGTGCCCTCACCGGACTAGCGGGAACCGAGCAGTACTTC. Amino acid sequence: CSALTGLAGTEQYF.

The rearrangement uses TRBV11-2 and TRBJ1-4, with a possible D match to TRBD1 (5 bases). Germline V gene data show CDR1 as SGHAT and CDR2 as FQNNGV. The CDR3 is 14 amino acids. V was clipped by 5 bases and J by 7 bases, with 14 bases between them. CDR3 residues: CASSREPGLEKLFF. The CDR3 DNA reads as TGTGCCAGCAGCCGGGAACCGGGGCTTGAAAAACTGTTTTTT.

This rearrangement joins TRBV12-3 or TRBV12-4 to TRBJ1-1; D uncertain. Trimming stripped 3 bases from V and 0 bases from J, with 8 bases between. The CDR3 extends over 14 amino acids. The CDR3 spells CASSFAVMNTEAFF. The CDR3 DNA reads TGTGCCAGCAGTTTCGCAGTTATGAACACTGAAGCTTTCTTT.